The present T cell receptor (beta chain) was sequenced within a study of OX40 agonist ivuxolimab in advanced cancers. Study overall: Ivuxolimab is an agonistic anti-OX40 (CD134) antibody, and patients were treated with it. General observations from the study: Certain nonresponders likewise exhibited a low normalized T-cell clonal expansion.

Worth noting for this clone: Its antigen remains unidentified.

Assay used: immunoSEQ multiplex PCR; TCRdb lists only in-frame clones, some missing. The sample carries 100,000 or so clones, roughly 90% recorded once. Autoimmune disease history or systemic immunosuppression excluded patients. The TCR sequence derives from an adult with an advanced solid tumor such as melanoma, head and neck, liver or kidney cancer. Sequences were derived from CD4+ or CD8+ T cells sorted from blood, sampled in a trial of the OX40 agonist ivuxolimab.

The CDR3 sequence: CASSLQGTSSNNEQFF. Here the CDR3 DNA reads TGTGCCAGCTCGCTACAGGGGACTAGCAGTAACAATGAGCAGTTCTTC. V gene TRBV18 combines with J gene TRBJ2-1, with TRBD2 matching 9 bases. The CDR3 consists of 16 residues. Germline CDR1 reads KGHSH; CDR2 reads LQKENI. V was pared by 6 bases and J by 5 bases, with 11 bases of the junction left unmatched.